A single T cell receptor beta chain is shown here with its context. The PCR ran on 60 Vbeta and 13 Jbeta primers. The repertoire was sequenced with immunoSEQ multiplex PCR; TCRdb's copy has only in-frame clones and lacks some. The sample has some 150,000 clones, 60% to 80% seen once. The sample comes from a study of cytomegalovirus exposure and HLA in healthy donors. This TCR derives from a male donor in good health and CMV-seronegative. The sample taken for sequencing was PBMCs.

The CDR3 coding sequence is TGTGCCAGCAGTGACGACACAGGTTCTCACGCCGGGGAGCTGTTTTTT. Amino acid sequence: CASSDDTGSHAGELFF. The chain has TRBV6-4 and TRBJ2-2, with a weak D call TRBD1 (5 bases). The CDR3 loop spans 16 amino acids. Germline CDR1 is MRHNA and CDR2 is SNTAGT. Trimming left V 2 bases short and J 6 bases short, with 16 bases between.